Listed below are T cell receptor beta chains from one sample, sequenced in a study of T cell responses to AZD1222 COVID-19 vaccine. The repertoire was sequenced with immunoSEQ multiplex PCR; TCRdb's copy has only in-frame clones and lacks some. The sample lists approximately 100,000 clones, 75% to 95% occurring once. The sample consisted of peripheral blood, taken on day 0 of AZD1222 vaccination. The receptors come from an adult in good health. CDR3s leave out the opening cysteine and the closing phenylalanine or tryptophan. Each record gives: J gene, V gene, CDR3 protein.

TRBJ2-7,TRBV30,ACKTGVSYEQY
TRBJ1-2,TRBV25-1,ASSSYGYGYT
TRBJ2-5,TRBV5-4,ASTPDRGRETQY
TRBJ1-2,TRBV10-2,ASSESTGVGYT
TRBJ1-6,TRBV3-1/TRBV3-2,ASSQARGNSPLH
TRBJ1-1,TRBV3-1/TRBV3-2,ASRALGAAF
TRBJ2-5,TRBV21-1,ASSKEVETQY
TRBJ2-1,TRBV5-1,ASSPGTSGVDEQF
TRBJ2-1,TRBV29-1,SVSEQGNEQF
TRBJ1-6,TRBV3-1/TRBV3-2,ASSHLGTLTTYNSPLH
TRBJ1-1,TRBV4-1,ASSQDAAAGGRITEAF
TRBJ2-1,TRBV6-6,ASSSGFYNEQF
TRBJ1-6,TRBV20-1,SASRDSYNSPLH
TRBJ1-1,TRBV5-1,ASSLGGANTEAF
TRBJ1-4,TRBV24-1,ATSASDGGWGEKLF
TRBJ2-3,TRBV29-1,SGGGGSTDTQY
TRBJ1-2,TRBV5-1,ASSDRGSYGYT
TRBJ2-7,TRBV24-1,ATSGTGTSGGWEQY
TRBJ1-1,TRBV6-5,ASSDSGQMNTEAF
TRBJ1-1,TRBV27,ASSLGRAGTEAF
TRBJ2-7,TRBV29-1,SVLGGETYEQY
TRBJ1-5,TRBV6-5,ASSYESGWDQPQH
TRBJ2-7,TRBV28,ASSVWAGVKNEQY
TRBJ1-2,TRBV5-4,ASSRSPTTNYGYT
TRBJ2-3,TRBV28,ASRGGGARTDTQY
TRBJ2-2,TRBV5-4,ASSLSQGSNTGELF
TRBJ1-1,TRBV29-1,SAARGTVNTEAF
TRBJ2-1,TRBV6-6,ASRTLRGGANEQF
TRBJ1-1,TRBV18,ASSPQGNTEAF
TRBJ2-4,TRBV2,ASTPGRAVAKNIQY
TRBJ1-1,TRBV11-3,ASSLPGREAF
TRBJ2-7,TRBV28,ASSFPQANSYEQY
TRBJ1-2,TRBV6-5,ASSYSPVNGYT
TRBJ2-1,TRBV10-3,AISESLGPNNEQF
TRBJ1-2,TRBV28,ASIPGQGYGYT
TRBJ2-5,TRBV12-5,ASGLADRETQY
TRBJ1-5,TRBV13,ASSTGGGNQPQH
TRBJ1-4,TRBV4-1,ASSLGRGTTNEKLF
TRBJ1-5,TRBV30,AWSQQGNQPQH